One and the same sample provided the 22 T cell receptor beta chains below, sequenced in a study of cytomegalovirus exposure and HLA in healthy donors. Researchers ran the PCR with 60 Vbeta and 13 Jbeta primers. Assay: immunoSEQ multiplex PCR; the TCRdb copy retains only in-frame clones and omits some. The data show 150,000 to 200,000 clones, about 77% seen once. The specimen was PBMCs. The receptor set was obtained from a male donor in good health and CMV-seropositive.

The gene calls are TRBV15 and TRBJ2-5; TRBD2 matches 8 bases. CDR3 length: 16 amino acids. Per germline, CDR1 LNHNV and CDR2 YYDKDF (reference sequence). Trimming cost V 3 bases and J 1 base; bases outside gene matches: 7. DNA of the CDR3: TGTGCCACCAGCAGGCCCAGCGGGGGCCTCCAAGAGACCCAGTACTTC. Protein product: CATSRPSGGLQETQYF.

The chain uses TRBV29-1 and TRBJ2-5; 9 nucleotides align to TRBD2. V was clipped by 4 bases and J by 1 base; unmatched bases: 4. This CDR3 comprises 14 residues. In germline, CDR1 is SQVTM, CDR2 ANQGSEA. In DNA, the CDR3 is TGCAGCGTTGTTAGCGGGGGACCCCAAGAGACCCAGTACTTC. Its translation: CSVVSGGPQETQYF.

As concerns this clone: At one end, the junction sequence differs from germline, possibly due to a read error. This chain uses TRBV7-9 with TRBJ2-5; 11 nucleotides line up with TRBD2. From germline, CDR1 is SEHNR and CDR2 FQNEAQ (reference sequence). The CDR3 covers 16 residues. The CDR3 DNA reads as TGTTCCAGCAGCTATAGCGGGGGGGCCTTCCAAGAGACCCAGTACTTC. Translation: CSSSYSGGAFQETQYF.

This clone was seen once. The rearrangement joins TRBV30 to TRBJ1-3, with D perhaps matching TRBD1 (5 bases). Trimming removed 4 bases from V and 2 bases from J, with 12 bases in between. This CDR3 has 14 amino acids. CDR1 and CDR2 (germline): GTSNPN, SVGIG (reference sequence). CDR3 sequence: CAWKVTRAGNTIYF. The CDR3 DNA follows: TGTGCCTGGAAGGTTACCAGGGCTGGAAACACCATATATTTT.

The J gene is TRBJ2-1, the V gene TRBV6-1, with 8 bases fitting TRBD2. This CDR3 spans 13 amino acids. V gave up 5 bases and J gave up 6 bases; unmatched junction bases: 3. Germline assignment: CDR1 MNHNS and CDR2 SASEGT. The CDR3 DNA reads TGTGCCAGCAGTCCGGGGGGGGTCAATGAGCAGTTCTTC. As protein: CASSPGGVNEQFF.

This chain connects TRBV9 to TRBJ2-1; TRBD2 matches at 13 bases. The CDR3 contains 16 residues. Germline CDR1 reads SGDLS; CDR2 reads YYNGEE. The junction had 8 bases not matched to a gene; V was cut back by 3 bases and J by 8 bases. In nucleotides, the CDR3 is TGTGCCAGCAGCGGTACTAGCGGGGGGGCCTTGGATGAGCAGTTCTTC. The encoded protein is CASSGTSGGALDEQFF.

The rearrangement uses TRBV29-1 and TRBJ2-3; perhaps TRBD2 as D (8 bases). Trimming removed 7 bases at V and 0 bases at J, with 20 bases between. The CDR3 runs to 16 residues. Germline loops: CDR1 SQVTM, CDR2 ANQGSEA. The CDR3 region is CSAPGGAGGSTDTQYF. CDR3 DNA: TGCAGCGCCCCAGGGGGGGCGGGGGGTAGCACAGATACGCAGTATTTT.

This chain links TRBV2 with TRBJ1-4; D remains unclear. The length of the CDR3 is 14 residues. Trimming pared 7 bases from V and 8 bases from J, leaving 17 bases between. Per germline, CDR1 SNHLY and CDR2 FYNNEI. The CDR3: CASKREQTVEKLFF. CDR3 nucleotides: TGTGCCAGCAAGCGGGAACAGACCGTAGAAAAACTGTTTTTT.

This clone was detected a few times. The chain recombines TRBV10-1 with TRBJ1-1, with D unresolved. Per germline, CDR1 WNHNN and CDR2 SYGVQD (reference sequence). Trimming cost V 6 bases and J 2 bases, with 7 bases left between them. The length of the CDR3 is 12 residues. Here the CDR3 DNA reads TGCGCCAGCAGCCGGGATAACACTGAAGCTTTCTTT. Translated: CASSRDNTEAFF.

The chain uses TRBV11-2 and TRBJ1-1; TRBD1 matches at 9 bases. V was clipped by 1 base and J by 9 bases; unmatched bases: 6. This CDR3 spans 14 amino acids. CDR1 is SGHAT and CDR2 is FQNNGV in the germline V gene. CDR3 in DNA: TGTGCCAGCAGCTTAGCCGGGACAGGGTTTAAAGCTTTCTTT. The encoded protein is CASSLAGTGFKAFF.

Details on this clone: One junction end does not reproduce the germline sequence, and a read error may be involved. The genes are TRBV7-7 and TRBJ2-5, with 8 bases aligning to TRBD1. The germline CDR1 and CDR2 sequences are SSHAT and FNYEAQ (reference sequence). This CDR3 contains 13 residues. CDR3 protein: CASSFGDRETQYF. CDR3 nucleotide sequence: TGTGCTAGCAGCTTTGGGGACAGGGAGACCCAGTACTTC. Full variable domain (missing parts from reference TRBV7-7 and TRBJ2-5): GAGVSQSPRYKVTKRGQDVTLRCDPISSHATLYWYQQALGQGPEFLTYFNYEAQPDKSGLPSDRFSAERPEGSISTLTIQRTEQRDSAMYRCASSFGDRETQYFGPGTRLLVL.

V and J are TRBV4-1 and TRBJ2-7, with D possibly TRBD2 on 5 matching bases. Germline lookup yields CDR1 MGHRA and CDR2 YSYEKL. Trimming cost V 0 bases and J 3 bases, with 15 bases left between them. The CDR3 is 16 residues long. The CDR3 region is CASSQDGLGSHYEQYF. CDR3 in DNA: TGCGCCAGCAGCCAAGATGGTTTAGGGAGCCACTACGAGCAGTACTTC.

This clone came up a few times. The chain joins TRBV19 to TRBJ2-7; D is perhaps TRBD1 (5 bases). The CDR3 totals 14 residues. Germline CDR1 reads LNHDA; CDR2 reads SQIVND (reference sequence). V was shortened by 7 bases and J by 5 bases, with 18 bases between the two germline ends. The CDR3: CASTHLRESHEQYF. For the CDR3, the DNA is TGTGCCAGTACCCACCTCAGGGAATCGCACGAGCAGTACTTC.

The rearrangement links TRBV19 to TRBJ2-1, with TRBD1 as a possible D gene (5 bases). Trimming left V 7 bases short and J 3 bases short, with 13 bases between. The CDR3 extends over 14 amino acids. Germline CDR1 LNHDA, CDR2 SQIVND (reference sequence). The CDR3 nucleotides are TGTGCCAGTACCCAAGGGGCTATCTACAATGAGCAGTTCTTC. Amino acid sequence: CASTQGAIYNEQFF.

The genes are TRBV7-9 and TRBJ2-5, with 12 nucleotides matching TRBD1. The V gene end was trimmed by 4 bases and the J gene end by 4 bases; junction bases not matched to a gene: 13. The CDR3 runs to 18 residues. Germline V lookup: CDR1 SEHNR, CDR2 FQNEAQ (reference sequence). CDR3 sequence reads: CASSWTRDRGRLGETQYF. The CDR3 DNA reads TGTGCCAGCAGCTGGACCCGGGACAGGGGGCGATTAGGAGAGACCCAGTACTTC.

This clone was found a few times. The CDR3 reads CASIDRNTEAFF. The CDR3 nucleotides are TGTGCCAGCATCGACAGGAACACTGAAGCTTTCTTT. V is TRBV2 and J is TRBJ1-1; TRBD1 might be the D (5 bases). V was pared by 7 bases and J by 1 base, with 7 bases between. This CDR3 spans 12 amino acids. CDR1 SNHLY and CDR2 FYNNEI come from the germline V gene. Variable domain in full (rest from reference TRBV2 and TRBJ1-1): EPEVTQTPSHQVTQMGQEVILRCVPISNHLYFYWYRQILGQKVEFLVSFYNNEISEKSEIFDDQFSVERPDGSNFTLKIRSTKLEDSAMYFCASIDRNTEAFFGQGTRLTVV.

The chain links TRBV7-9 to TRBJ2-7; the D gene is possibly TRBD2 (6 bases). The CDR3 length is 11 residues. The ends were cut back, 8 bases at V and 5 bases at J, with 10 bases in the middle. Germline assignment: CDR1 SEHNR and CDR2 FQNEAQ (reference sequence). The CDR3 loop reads CASEEGNEQYF. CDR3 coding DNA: TGTGCCAGCGAGGAGGGGAACGAGCAGTACTTC. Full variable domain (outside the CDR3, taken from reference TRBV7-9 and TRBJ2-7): DTGVSQNPRHKITKRGQNVTFRCDPISEHNRLYWYRQTLGQGPEFLTYFQNEAQLEKSRLLSDRFSAERPKGSFSTLEIQRTEQGDSAMYLCASEEGNEQYFGPGTRLTVT.

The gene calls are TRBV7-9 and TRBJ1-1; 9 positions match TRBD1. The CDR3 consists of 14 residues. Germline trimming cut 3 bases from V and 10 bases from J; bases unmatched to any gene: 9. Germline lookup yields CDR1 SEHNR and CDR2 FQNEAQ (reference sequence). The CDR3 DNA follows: TGTGCCAGCAGCTTCGAGACAGGGGGTTTTGGAGCTTTCTTT. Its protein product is CASSFETGGFGAFF.

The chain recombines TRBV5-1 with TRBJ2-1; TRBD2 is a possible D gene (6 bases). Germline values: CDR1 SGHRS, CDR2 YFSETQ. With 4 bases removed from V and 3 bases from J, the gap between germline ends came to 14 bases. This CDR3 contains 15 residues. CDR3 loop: CASSGGAGNYNEQFF. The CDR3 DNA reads TGCGCCAGCAGCGGAGGGGCAGGGAACTACAATGAGCAGTTCTTC.

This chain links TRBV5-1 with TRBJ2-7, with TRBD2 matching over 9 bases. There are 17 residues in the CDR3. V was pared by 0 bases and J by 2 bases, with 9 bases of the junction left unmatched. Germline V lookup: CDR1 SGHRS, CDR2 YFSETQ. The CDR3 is CASSLVSGSGGAYEQYF. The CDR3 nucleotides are TGCGCCAGCAGCTTGGTCTCGGGTAGCGGGGGAGCCTACGAGCAGTACTTC.

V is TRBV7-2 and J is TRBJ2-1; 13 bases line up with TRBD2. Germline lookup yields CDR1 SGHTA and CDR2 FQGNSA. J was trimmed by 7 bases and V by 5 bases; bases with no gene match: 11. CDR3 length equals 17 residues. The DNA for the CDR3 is TGTGCCAGCAGCGCACTCTTACCGGGACTAGCGGGGAATGAGCAGTTCTTC. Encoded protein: CASSALLPGLAGNEQFF.

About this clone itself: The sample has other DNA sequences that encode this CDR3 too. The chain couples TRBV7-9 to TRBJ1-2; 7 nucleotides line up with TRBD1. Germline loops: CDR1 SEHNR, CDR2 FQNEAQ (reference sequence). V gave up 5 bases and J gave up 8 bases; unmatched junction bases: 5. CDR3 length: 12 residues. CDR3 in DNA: TGTGCCAGCAGCCCCGGGACAGCGGGCTACACCTTC. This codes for CASSPGTAGYTF.